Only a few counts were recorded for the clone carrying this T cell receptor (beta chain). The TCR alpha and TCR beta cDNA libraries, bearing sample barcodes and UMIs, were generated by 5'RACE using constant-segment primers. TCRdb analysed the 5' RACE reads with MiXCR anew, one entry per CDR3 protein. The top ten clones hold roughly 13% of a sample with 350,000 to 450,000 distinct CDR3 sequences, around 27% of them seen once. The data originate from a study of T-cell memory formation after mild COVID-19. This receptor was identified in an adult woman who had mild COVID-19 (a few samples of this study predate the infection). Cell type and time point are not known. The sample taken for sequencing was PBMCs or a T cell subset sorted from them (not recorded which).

CDR3 sequence reads: CASSAWTSGGPEQFF. The CDR3 DNA reads as TGTGCCAGCAGCGCCTGGACTAGCGGGGGGCCGGAGCAGTTCTTC. The V and J genes are TRBV7-2 and TRBJ2-1; 14 nucleotides line up with TRBD2. V lost 5 bases, J lost 10 bases, and 7 bases stayed unmatched. Looked up from germline, CDR1 is SGHTA and CDR2 is FQGNSA. CDR3 length equals 15 residues.